These T cell receptor beta chains were read from a single sample in a study of T cell repertoires in cytomegalovirus infection. For these TCRs, the target antigens are not known. TCRdb passed the reads through MiXCR, listing each CDR3 protein once. The sample includes 110,000 to 150,000 distinct CDR3 sequences, more than 30% of them seen just once. Here the sequenced sample was CD8+ T cells from cultured PBMCs, taken from culture after CMV antigen stimulation. These receptor sequences come from a human donor in good health (CMV status not recorded). Some clones in this sample may be carry-over from other donors' samples. Both conserved end residues are part of each CDR3. A D gene is named only where the DNA matches it firmly. The size of a clone is reported for some rows only, either as once, few or many, or as a class for expanded clones.

D	V	J	size	CDR3	DNA
.	TRBV19	TRBJ1-1	.	CASSIVGGGRTEAFF	TGTGCCAGTAGTATAGTCGGGGGAGGGAGGACTGAAGCTTTCTTT
.	TRBV4-1	TRBJ1-1	.	CASSQNRANTEAFF	TGCGCCAGCAGCCAGAACAGAGCAAACACTGAAGCTTTCTTT
.	TRBV12-3/TRBV12-4	TRBJ2-1	.	CATGSSYNEQFF	TGTGCCACTGGGAGCTCCTACAATGAGCAGTTCTTC
.	TRBV12-3/TRBV12-4	TRBJ1-5	.	CASSIGPRWQPQHF	TGTGCCAGCAGTATCGGACCGCGCTGGCAGCCCCAGCATTTT
TRBD2	TRBV5-3	TRBJ2-3	.	CASSPRLAGGLDTQYF	TGTGCCAGCAGCCCCCGACTAGCGGGGGGGCTAGATACGCAGTATTTT
TRBD1	TRBV3-1	TRBJ2-1	few	CASSQEGQGFNEQFF	TGTGCCAGCAGCCAAGAGGGACAGGGTTTCAATGAGCAGTTCTTC
TRBD1	TRBV20-1	TRBJ1-4	many	CSAIAPGQNEKLFF	TGCAGTGCTATAGCCCCGGGACAGAATGAAAAACTGTTTTTT
.	TRBV6-6	TRBJ1-1	many	CASSYSPELTEAFF	TGTGCCAGCAGTTACTCACCGGAACTCACTGAAGCTTTCTTT
TRBD2	TRBV9	TRBJ2-1	.	CASSVGGGSYNEQFF	TGTGCCAGCAGCGTAGGCGGGGGGTCATACAATGAGCAGTTCTTC
.	TRBV7-9	TRBJ2-1	.	CASSTGLIIEQFF	TGTGCCAGCAGCACGGGACTCATTATCGAGCAGTTCTTC
.	TRBV29-1	TRBJ1-3	few	CSVEERRSSGNTIYF	TGCAGCGTTGAAGAGAGGCGTTCCTCTGGAAACACCATATATTTT
.	TRBV6-2/TRBV6-3	TRBJ1-5	many	CASRKGATSNQPQHF	TGTGCCAGCAGAAAAGGGGCGACTAGCAATCAGCCCCAGCATTTT
TRBD2	TRBV12-3/TRBV12-4	TRBJ2-7	.	CASGGGGPYEQYF	TGTGCCAGCGGGGGGGGGGGACCCTACGAGCAGTACTTC
.	TRBV11-2	TRBJ2-4	few	CASSFPTQGWNIQYF	TGTGCCAGCAGCTTCCCGACACAGGGTTGGAACATTCAGTACTTC
.	TRBV3-1	TRBJ2-2	many	CASSQDLGIGNPGELFF	TGTGCCAGCAGCCAAGATCTAGGGATAGGGAATCCCGGGGAGCTGTTTTTT
.	TRBV12-3/TRBV12-4	TRBJ1-4	.	CASPDLGTQGASNEKLFF	TGTGCCAGCCCCGATTTAGGGACACAGGGAGCGTCTAATGAAAAACTGTTTTTT
.	TRBV27	TRBJ1-2	few	CASSLGASVPYGYTF	TGTGCCAGCAGTTTAGGGGCCTCAGTTCCCTATGGCTACACCTTC
.	TRBV7-2	TRBJ2-7	few	CASSPQDRSYEQYF	TGTGCCAGCAGCCCACAGGACAGATCCTACGAGCAGTACTTC
.	TRBV5-4	TRBJ1-2	.	CASSLSGQIYGYTF	TGTGCCAGCAGCCTCTCGGGACAAATATATGGCTACACCTTC
.	TRBV9	TRBJ1-1	.	CASSVAQQNTEAFF	TGTGCCAGCAGCGTAGCTCAACAGAACACTGAAGCTTTCTTT
.	TRBV7-2	TRBJ2-7	many	CASSLRPGGEQYF	TGTGCCAGCAGCCTCCGACCCGGCGGGGAGCAGTACTTC
TRBD1	TRBV7-9	TRBJ2-3	.	CASSPPGGKTDTQYF	TGTGCCAGCAGCCCCCCAGGGGGTAAGACAGATACGCAGTATTTT
.	TRBV7-3	TRBJ2-7	.	CASSLSGEYEQYF	TGTGCCAGCAGCTTGTCTGGGGAATACGAGCAGTACTTC
.	TRBV6-5	TRBJ2-2	once	CASSYWRGRGTGELFF	TGTGCCAGCAGTTACTGGCGGGGAAGGGGAACCGGGGAGCTGTTTTTT
TRBD1	TRBV20-1	TRBJ2-1	.	CSAETGTGDSNEQFF	TGCAGTGCTGAGACCGGGACAGGGGATTCTAATGAGCAGTTCTTC
TRBD1	TRBV7-4	TRBJ1-1	.	CASQTGGGGVNTEAFF	TGTGCCAGCCAAACAGGGGGTGGGGGGGTGAACACTGAAGCTTTCTTT
.	TRBV5-6	TRBJ2-5	.	CASSSEGGETQYF	TGTGCCAGCAGCTCAGAAGGGGGAGAGACCCAGTACTTC
.	TRBV7-9	TRBJ1-4	few	CASRGAYTNEKLFF	TGTGCCAGCAGAGGGGCCTACACTAATGAAAAACTGTTTTTT
TRBD1	TRBV29-1	TRBJ1-2	few	CSVALMGQGYYGYTF	TGCAGCGTTGCTCTTATGGGACAGGGGTACTATGGCTACACCTTC
TRBD2	TRBV7-2	TRBJ2-1	.	CASSFAAGGPNEQFF	TGTGCCAGCAGCTTTGCGGCGGGGGGGCCAAATGAGCAGTTCTTC
.	TRBV12-3/TRBV12-4	TRBJ2-1	few	CASNTPRAGPHQDEQFF	TGTGCCAGCAACACCCCAAGGGCGGGGCCCCACCAGGATGAGCAGTTCTTC
TRBD2	TRBV28	TRBJ2-5	few	CASSSGLAGQETQYF	TGTGCCAGCAGTTCGGGACTAGCGGGTCAAGAGACCCAGTACTTC
TRBD1	TRBV4-1	TRBJ2-7	.	CASSQDVGQGSYEQYF	TGCGCCAGCAGCCAAGATGTGGGACAGGGAAGCTACGAGCAGTACTTC
TRBD2	TRBV24-1	TRBJ2-5	.	CATSDPRTSGGIQETQYF	TGTGCCACCAGTGACCCGAGGACTAGCGGGGGGATACAAGAGACCCAGTACTTC
TRBD2	TRBV20-1	TRBJ2-5	.	CSAYLAGGIQETQYF	TGCAGTGCCTATTTGGCGGGGGGGATCCAAGAGACCCAGTACTTC
.	TRBV24-1	TRBJ2-5	.	CATSDSFGGTQYF	TGTGCCACCAGTGATAGCTTCGGTGGGACCCAGTACTTC
TRBD1	TRBV7-8	TRBJ1-2	many	CASSWGTGSDYGYTF	TGTGCCAGCAGCTGGGGGACAGGGTCGGACTATGGCTACACCTTC
.	TRBV2	TRBJ2-2	once	CASISYTGELFF	TGTGCCAGCATCAGTTACACCGGGGAGCTGTTTTTT
TRBD2	TRBV7-9	TRBJ2-3	few	CASSPRTSGDLVDTQYF	TGTGCCAGCAGCCCCCGGACTAGCGGGGACCTAGTGGATACGCAGTATTTT
TRBD1	TRBV9	TRBJ1-1	few	CASSAEGGGANTEAFF	TGTGCCAGCAGCGCCGAAGGAGGGGGCGCGAACACTGAAGCTTTCTTT
.	TRBV7-9	TRBJ2-2	many	CASSFRRESGELFF	TGTGCCAGCAGCTTTCGGAGGGAGTCCGGGGAGCTGTTTTTT
.	TRBV20-1	TRBJ1-5	.	CSARIQGNNNQPQHF	TGCAGTGCTAGAATACAAGGTAATAACAATCAGCCCCAGCATTTT
TRBD2	TRBV7-8	TRBJ2-5	many	CASSPGGGPGETQYF	TGTGCCAGCAGCCCGGGGGGAGGGCCGGGAGAGACCCAGTACTTC
TRBD1	TRBV7-9	TRBJ2-7	few	CASSLLGRDRDSYEQYF	TGTGCCAGCAGCCTTTTAGGCCGGGACAGGGACTCCTACGAGCAGTACTTC
TRBD2	TRBV27	TRBJ2-1	.	CASKVRGGQSEQFF	TGTGCCAGCAAGGTCCGGGGGGGCCAAAGTGAGCAGTTCTTC
.	TRBV7-6	TRBJ2-1	many	CASSLFVGVAEQFF	TGTGCCAGCAGCTTATTTGTGGGGGTAGCTGAGCAGTTCTTC
.	TRBV6-5	TRBJ2-2	few	CASSPGGEAGELFF	TGTGCCAGCAGCCCCGGAGGGGAGGCCGGGGAGCTGTTTTTT